The rows below give T cell receptor beta chains drawn from one sample of a study of blood T cell repertoires in COVID-19. Sequencing was performed with immunoSEQ multiplex PCR; in TCRdb, only in-frame clones are kept and a portion is missing. The data contain about 200,000 clones, roughly three quarters of them singletons. The source material was peripheral blood. These receptors were taken from a woman in her 40s with COVID-19, enrolled during active disease. Both conserved end residues are trimmed from each CDR3. The D gene is left open where the match is weak.

>TRBD1|15|TRBV16
ASSHRDRQYSNQPQH
>TRBD1|12|TRBV7-2
ASSRDRGTDTQY
>NA|12|TRBV19
ASSTRFREDEQF
>TRBD1|17|TRBV16
ASSQPGWDRGHLNYGYT
>NA|12|TRBV3-1/TRBV3-2
ASSQAVSNQPQH
>NA|16|TRBV5-5
ASSLLPTGASYTDTQY
>TRBD1|12|TRBV6-5
ASRAGTDLNEQF
>NA|13|TRBV19
ATTPAGRGRDGYT
>NA|10|TRBV5-1
ASSLYQETQY
>TRBD2|12|TRBV6-5
ASSRGGRAYEQY
>NA|9|TRBV6-6
ASSLYEKLF
>NA|13|TRBV30
AWSVRLRVNTEAF
>TRBD2|13|TRBV11-2
ASSSQREGYNEQF
>NA|13|TRBV6-5
ASSLMPGMAETQY
>TRBD1|13|TRBV6-2/TRBV6-3
ASSRGQDGRNEQF
>TRBD2|12|TRBV5-1
ASSSGRVQETQY
>TRBD1|10|TRBV19
ASSPQGNGYT
>NA|12|TRBV10-3
AISEGRSSYEQY
>TRBD1|14|TRBV7-9
ASRDGTDANTGELF
>NA|12|TRBV7-2
ASSLRTEAYEQY
>TRBD1|14|TRBV7-8
ASSSQGAATNEKLF
>NA|13|TRBV7-9
ASSQPQGFGEKLF
>TRBD2|13|TRBV5-1
ASSLEALAGGELF
>NA|14|TRBV5-1
ASSLVSGFGANVLT
>NA|15|TRBV11-2
ASSLLRRFNMYDEQF
>TRBD1|13|TRBV29-1
SVSTGLDGGQPQH
>TRBD1|13|TRBV5-1
ASSLMGQREETQY
>NA|14|TRBV19
ASSPNLDSLAYGYT
>NA|14|TRBV5-1
ASSLLGHSIKYGYT
>NA|11|TRBV3-1/TRBV3-2
ASSPTLNTEAF
>TRBD1|12|TRBV5-6
ASSSGTGVYGYT
>TRBD1|13|TRBV11-1
ASSFTGTEDYEQY
>NA|11|TRBV18
ASSRGQWETQY
>TRBD1|14|TRBV13
ASSFTGGLSSYEQY
>TRBD2|10|TRBV14
ASSPGTSGTY
>TRBD1|13|TRBV9
ASSAPGQGIYEQY
>TRBD2|13|TRBV7-3
ASSKGGLATDTQY
>NA|14|TRBV5-4
ASSEGGGPIYYEQY
>NA|13|TRBV19
ARQGGGGYNQPQH
>TRBD1|12|TRBV18
ASSLGPDRDEQY
>NA|12|TRBV7-3
ASSSTLVSGELF
>NA|12|TRBV20-1
SASAGNANYGYT
>TRBD1|13|TRBV4-2
ASSAQGAEVDTQY
>NA|14|TRBV5-8
ASSLVRGTYTGELF
>NA|13|TRBV7-2
ASSLTGTNYNEQF
>TRBD2|12|TRBV7-9
ASSPGGGSYEQY
>TRBD1|15|TRBV11-3
ASSLRTGSWGYNEQF
>NA|13|TRBV14
ASSPRRAGTDTQY
>NA|9|TRBV20-1
SETGGAEAF
>NA|13|TRBV5-3
ARIDPEAGQETQY
>NA|12|TRBV24-1
ATSDGGQIYGYT
>NA|11|TRBV24-1
ATSDPGMDEQF
>TRBD1|14|TRBV18
ASSPPGTGTYYGYT
>NA|10|TRBV12-5
ASLRGSGELF
>NA|14|TRBV9
ASSGTTGTNAYEQY
>NA|11|TRBV4-1
ASSRGPDQPQH
>NA|11|TRBV12-3/TRBV12-4
ASTSGFGDGYT
>TRBD1|13|TRBV4-2
ASSAPGQGQETQY